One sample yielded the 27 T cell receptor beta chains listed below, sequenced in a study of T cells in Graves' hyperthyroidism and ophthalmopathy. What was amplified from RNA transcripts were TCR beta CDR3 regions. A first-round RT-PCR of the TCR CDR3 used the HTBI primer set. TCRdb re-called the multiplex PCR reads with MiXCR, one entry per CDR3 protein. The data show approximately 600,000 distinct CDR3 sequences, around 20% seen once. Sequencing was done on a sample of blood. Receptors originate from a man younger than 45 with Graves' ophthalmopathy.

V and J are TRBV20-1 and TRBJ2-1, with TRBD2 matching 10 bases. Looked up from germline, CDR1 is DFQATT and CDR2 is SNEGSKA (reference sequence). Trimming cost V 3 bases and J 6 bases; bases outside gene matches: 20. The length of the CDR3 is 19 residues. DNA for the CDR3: TGCAGTGCTAGGAGTAGCGGGGGGCGAGCGGGAGGGCCTAGCAATGAGCAGTTCTTC. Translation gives CSARSSGGRAGGPSNEQFF.

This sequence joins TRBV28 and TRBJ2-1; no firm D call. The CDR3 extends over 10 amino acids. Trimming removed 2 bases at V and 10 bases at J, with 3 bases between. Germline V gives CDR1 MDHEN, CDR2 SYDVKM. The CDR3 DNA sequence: TGTGCCAGCAGTTTACGGGAGCAGTTCTTC. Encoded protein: CASSLREQFF.

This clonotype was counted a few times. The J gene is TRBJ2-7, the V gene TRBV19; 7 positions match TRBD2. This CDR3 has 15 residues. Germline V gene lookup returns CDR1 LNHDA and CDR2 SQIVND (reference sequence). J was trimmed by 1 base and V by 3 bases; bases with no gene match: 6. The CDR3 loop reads CASSIHQRDSYEQYF. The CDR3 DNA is TGTGCCAGTAGTATTCATCAGCGGGATTCCTACGAGCAGTACTTC. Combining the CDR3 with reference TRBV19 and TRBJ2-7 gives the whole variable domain DGGITQSPKYLFRKEGQNVTLSCEQNLNHDAMYWYRQDPGQGLRLIYYSQIVNDFQKGDIAEGYSVSREKKESFPLTVTSAQKNPTAFYLCASSIHQRDSYEQYFGPGTRLTVT.

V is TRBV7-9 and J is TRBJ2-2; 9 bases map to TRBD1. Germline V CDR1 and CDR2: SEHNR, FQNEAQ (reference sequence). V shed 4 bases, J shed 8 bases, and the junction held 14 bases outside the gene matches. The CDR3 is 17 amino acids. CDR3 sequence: CASSSRLADRGKGELFF. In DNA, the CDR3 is TGTGCCAGCAGCTCCCGGCTAGCGGACAGGGGAAAAGGGGAGCTGTTTTTT.

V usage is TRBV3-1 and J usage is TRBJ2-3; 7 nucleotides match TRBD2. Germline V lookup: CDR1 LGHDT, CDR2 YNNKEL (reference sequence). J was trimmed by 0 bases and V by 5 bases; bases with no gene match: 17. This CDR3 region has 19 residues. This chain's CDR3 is CASSTHAQLAPRSTDTQYF. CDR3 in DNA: TGTGCCAGCAGCACGCACGCTCAACTAGCGCCGCGAAGCACAGATACGCAGTATTTT.

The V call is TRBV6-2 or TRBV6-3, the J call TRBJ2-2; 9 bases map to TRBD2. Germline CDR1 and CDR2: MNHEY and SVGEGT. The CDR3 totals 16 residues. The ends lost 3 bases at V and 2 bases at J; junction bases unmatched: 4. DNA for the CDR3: TGTGCCAGCAGTTATCTAGCGGGACTAAACACCGGGGAGCTGTTTTTT. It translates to CASSYLAGLNTGELFF.

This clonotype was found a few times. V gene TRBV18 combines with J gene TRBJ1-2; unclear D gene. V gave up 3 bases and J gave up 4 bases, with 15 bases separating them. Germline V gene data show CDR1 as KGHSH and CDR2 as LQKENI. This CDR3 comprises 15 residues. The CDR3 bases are TGTGCCAGCTCACCGAATACGACACGGAGCTATGGCTACACCTTC. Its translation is CASSPNTTRSYGYTF.

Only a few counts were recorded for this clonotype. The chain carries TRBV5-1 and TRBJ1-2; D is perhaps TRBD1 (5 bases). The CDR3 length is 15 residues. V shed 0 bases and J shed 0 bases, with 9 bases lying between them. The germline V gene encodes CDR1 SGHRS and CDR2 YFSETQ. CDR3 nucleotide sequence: TGCGCCAGCAGCTTGGATCCGGGGCCTAACTATGGCTACACCTTC. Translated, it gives CASSLDPGPNYGYTF.

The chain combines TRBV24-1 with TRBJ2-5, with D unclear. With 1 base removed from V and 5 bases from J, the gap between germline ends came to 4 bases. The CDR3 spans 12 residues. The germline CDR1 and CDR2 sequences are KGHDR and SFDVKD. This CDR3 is CATSDFGETQYF. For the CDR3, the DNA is TGTGCCACCAGTGATTTCGGGGAGACCCAGTACTTC.

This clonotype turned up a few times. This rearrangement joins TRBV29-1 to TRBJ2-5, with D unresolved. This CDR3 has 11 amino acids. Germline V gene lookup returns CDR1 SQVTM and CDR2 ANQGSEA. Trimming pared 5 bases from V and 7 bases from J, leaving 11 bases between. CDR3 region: CSVHPSGTQYF. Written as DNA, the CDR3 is TGCAGCGTTCATCCGTCCGGGACCCAGTACTTC.

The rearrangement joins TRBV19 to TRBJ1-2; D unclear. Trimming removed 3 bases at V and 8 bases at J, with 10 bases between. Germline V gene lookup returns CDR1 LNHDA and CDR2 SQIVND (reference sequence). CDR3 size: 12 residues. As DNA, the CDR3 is TGTGCCAGTAGTATCCAGGTCGGCGGCTACACCTTC. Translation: CASSIQVGGYTF.

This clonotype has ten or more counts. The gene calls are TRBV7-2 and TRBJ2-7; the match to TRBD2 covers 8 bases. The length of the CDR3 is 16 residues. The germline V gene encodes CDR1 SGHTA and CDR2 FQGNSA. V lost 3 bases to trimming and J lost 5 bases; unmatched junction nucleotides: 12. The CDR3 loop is CASSFRGRAGVDEQYF. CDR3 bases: TGTGCCAGCAGCTTCCGAGGGCGAGCGGGAGTGGACGAGCAGTACTTC.

The CDR3 DNA sequence: TGTGCCAGCGGTAGGAAAGGGGACGGCTCCTACGAGCAGTACTTC. Its translation: CASGRKGDGSYEQYF. J is TRBJ2-7 and V is TRBV6-2 or TRBV6-3; D could derive from TRBD1 or TRBD2 (5 bases each). Trimming removed 8 bases at V and 0 bases at J, with 17 bases between. The germline V gene has CDR1 MNHEY and CDR2 SVGEGT. This CDR3 region has 15 residues.

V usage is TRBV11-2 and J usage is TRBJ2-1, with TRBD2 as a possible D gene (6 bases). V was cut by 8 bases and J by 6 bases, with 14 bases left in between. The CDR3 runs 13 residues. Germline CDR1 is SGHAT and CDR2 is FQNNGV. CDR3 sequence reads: CASWRLGSNEQFF. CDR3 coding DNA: TGTGCCAGCTGGAGACTAGGCTCCAATGAGCAGTTCTTC.

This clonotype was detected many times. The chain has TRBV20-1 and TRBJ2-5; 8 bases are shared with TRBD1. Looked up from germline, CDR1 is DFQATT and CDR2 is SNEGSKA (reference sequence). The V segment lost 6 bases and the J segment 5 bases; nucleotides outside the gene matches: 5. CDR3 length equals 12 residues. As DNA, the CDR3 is TGCAGTGCCAAAAGACAGGGGGAGACCCAGTACTTC. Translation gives CSAKRQGETQYF.

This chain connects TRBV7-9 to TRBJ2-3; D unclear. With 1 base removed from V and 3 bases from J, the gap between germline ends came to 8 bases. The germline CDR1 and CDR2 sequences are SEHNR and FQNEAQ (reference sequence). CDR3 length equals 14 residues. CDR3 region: CASSLGSLTDTQYF. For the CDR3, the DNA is TGTGCCAGCAGCTTAGGTAGTTTGACAGATACGCAGTATTTT.

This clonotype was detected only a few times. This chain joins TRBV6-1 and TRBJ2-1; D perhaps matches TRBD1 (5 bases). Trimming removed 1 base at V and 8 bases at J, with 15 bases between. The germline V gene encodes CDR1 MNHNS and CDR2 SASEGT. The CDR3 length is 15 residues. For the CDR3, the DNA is TGTGCCAGCAGTGAAGGGCAGGGAAGGGTCGATGAGCAGTTCTTC. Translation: CASSEGQGRVDEQFF.

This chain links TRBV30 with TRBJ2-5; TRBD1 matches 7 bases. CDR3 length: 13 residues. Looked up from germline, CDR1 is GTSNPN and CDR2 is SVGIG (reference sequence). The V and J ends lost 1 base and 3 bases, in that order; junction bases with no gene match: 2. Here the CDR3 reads CAWSGQGEETQYF. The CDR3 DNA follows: TGTGCCTGGAGTGGTCAGGGGGAAGAGACCCAGTACTTC.

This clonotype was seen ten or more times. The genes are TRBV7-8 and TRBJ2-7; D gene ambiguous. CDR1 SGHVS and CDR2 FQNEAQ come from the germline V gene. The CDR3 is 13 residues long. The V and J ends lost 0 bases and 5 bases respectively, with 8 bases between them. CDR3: CASSLAARNEQYF. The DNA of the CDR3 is TGTGCCAGCAGCTTAGCGGCAAGGAACGAGCAGTACTTC. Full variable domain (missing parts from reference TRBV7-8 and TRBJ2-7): GAGVSQSPRYKVAKRGQDVALRCDPISGHVSLFWYQQALGQGPEFLTYFQNEAQLDKSGLPSDRFFAERPEGSVSTLKIQRTQQEDSAVYLCASSLAARNEQYFGPGTRLTVT.

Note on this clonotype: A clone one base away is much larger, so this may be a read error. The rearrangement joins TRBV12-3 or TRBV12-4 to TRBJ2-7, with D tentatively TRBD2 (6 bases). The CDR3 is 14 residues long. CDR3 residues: CASSWGTPSYEQNF. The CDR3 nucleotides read TGTGCCAGCAGTTGGGGGACTCCTTCCTACGAGCAGAACTTC.

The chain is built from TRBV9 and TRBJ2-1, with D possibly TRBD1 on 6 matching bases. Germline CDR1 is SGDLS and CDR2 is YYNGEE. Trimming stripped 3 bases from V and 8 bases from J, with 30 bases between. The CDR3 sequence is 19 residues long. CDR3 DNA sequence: TGTGCCAGCAGCGCGTACCCGAACCAGGGGTGGGATTTCGGCGATGAGCAGTTCTTC. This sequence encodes CASSAYPNQGWDFGDEQFF.

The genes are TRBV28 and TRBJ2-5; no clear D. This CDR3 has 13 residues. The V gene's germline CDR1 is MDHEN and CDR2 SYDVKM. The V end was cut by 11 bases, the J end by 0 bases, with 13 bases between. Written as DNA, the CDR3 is TGTGCCGGAAAGAATACCTACCAAGAGACCCAGTACTTC. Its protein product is CAGKNTYQETQYF. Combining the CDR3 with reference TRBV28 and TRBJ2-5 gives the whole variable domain DVKVTQSSRYLVKRTGEKVFLECVQDMDHENMFWYRQDPGLGLRLIYFSYDVKMKEKGDIPEGYSVSREKKERFSLILESASTNQTSMYLCAGKNTYQETQYFGPGTRLLVL.

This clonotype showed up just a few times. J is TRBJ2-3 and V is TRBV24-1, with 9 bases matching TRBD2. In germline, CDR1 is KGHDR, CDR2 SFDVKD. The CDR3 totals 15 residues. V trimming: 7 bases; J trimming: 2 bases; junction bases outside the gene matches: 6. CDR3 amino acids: CATSFPGLATDTQYF. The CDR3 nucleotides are TGTGCCACCAGCTTCCCGGGACTAGCCACAGATACGCAGTATTTT.

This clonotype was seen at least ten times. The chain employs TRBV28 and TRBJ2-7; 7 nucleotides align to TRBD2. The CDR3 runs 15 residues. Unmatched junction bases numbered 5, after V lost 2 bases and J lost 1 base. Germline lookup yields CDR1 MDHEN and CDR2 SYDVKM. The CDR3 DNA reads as TGTGCCAGCAGTTTAATTGGCGGGAGTTCCTACGAGCAGTACTTC. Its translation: CASSLIGGSSYEQYF.

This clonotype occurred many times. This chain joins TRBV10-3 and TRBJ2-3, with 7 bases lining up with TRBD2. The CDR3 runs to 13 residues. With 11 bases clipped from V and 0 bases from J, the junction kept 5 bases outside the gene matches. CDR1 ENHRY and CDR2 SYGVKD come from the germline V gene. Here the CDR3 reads CADNSGSTDTQYF. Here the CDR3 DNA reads TGTGCCGACAATAGCGGGAGCACAGATACGCAGTATTTT.

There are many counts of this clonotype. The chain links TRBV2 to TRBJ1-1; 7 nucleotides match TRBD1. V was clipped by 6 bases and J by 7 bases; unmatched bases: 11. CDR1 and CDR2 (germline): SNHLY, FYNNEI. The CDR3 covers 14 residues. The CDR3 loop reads CASRGEGALREAFF. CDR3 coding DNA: TGTGCCAGCAGGGGGGAGGGGGCCTTACGTGAAGCTTTCTTT.

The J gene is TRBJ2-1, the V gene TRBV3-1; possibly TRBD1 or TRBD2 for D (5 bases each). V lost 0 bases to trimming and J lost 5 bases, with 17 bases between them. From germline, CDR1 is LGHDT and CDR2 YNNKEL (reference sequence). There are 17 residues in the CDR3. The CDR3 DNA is TGTGCCAGCAGCCAAGATATTCTAGTTGGGGACCACAATGAGCAGTTCTTC. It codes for CASSQDILVGDHNEQFF.